These T cell receptor beta chains were read from a single sample in a study of blood T cell repertoires in COVID-19. Sequenced by immunoSEQ multiplex PCR; TCRdb stores in-frame clones only, minus some. This table holds fewer than 250,000 clones, around 84% found once. Sequenced material: peripheral blood. The receptors originated from a young man with active or convalescent COVID-19. Each CDR3 is given with its conserved first and last residue. D genes are given only for firm matches. Only part of the rows carry a size: once, few, many, or a class if the clone is expanded.

V gene	CDR3 length	D gene	clone size	J gene	CDR3 DNA	CDR3 protein
TRBV4-3	13	-	once	TRBJ1-2	TGCGCCAGCAGCCAAGATATTTCCTATGGCTACACCTTC	CASSQDISYGYTF
TRBV29-1	14	TRBD2	-	TRBJ2-3	TGCAGCGTTGAGATTAGCGGGAGGGAGTTTACGCAGTATTTT	CSVEISGREFTQYF
TRBV7-2	17	-	-	TRBJ2-1	TGTGCCAGCAGCTTAGTGCGGCAGCCAAGGTCCTACAATGAGCAGTTCTTC	CASSLVRQPRSYNEQFF
TRBV2	13	-	-	TRBJ1-1	TGTGCCAGCAGGCCACGGGGGACCACTGAAGCTTTCTTT	CASRPRGTTEAFF
TRBV3-1/TRBV3-2	14	TRBD1	-	TRBJ1-6	TGTGCCAGCAGTCGACAGGGGAGCAGTTCACCCCTCCACTTT	CASSRQGSSSPLHF
TRBV13	14	TRBD1	-	TRBJ1-6	TGTGCCAGCAGCGGGACAGCCGGTCGTTCACCCCTCCACTTT	CASSGTAGRSPLHF
TRBV28	17	-	once	TRBJ2-7	TGTGCCAGCAGTTTAACCTCCGGGGCAGGGGCCTCCTACGAGCAGTACTTC	CASSLTSGAGASYEQYF
TRBV19	13	-	-	TRBJ1-1	TGTGCCAGTAGGCCCCGCGGGGGCACTGAAGCTTTCTTT	CASRPRGGTEAFF
TRBV14	15	-	-	TRBJ2-1	TGTGCCAGCAGCCACGTGCAGGGTGGAGTTAATGAGCAGTTCTTC	CASSHVQGGVNEQFF
TRBV27	17	TRBD2	-	TRBJ2-2	TGTGCCAGTTCTCACTATGGGGGGGGAGCTAACACCGGGGAGCTGTTTTTT	CASSHYGGGANTGELFF
TRBV5-1	15	-	-	TRBJ1-4	TGCGCCAGCAGCTCGGACAGTACAGCTAATGAAAAACTGTTTTTT	CASSSDSTANEKLFF
TRBV9	15	TRBD2	-	TRBJ2-5	TGTGCCAGCAGCGTCGGACTAGCGAACCAAGAGACCCAGTACTTC	CASSVGLANQETQYF
TRBV9	15	-	once	TRBJ1-3	TGTGCCAGCAGCGTAGGGATTTCGGAGGGAAACACCATATATTTT	CASSVGISEGNTIYF
TRBV18	14	TRBD1	-	TRBJ1-1	TGTGCCAGCTCATCTACAGGGGCGAACACTGAAGCTTTCTTT	CASSSTGANTEAFF
TRBV27	14	-	few	TRBJ2-7	TGTGCCAGCAGACTACAGGGTATAGGCTACGAGCAGTACTTC	CASRLQGIGYEQYF
TRBV10-3	14	TRBD2	-	TRBJ2-1	TGTGCCATCAGTTTCCAGCGGGGTGGGGGTGAGCAGTTCTTC	CAISFQRGGGEQFF
TRBV24-1	15	TRBD1	-	TRBJ1-1	TGTGCCACCACATCTACGGACAGGGGGTACACTGAAGCTTTCTTT	CATTSTDRGYTEAFF
TRBV5-1	14	-	-	TRBJ1-4	TGCGCCAGCAGCGAAGCGGCAACTAATGAAAAACTGTTTTTT	CASSEAATNEKLFF
TRBV2	15	-	-	TRBJ2-5	TGTGCCAGCAGTGAAGAGGAGAGGGCACTAGAGACCCAGTACTTC	CASSEEERALETQYF
TRBV5-1	15	-	-	TRBJ1-4	TGCGCCAGCAGCTCAGGACAGACGGGTAATGAAAAACTGTTTTTT	CASSSGQTGNEKLFF
TRBV19	15	TRBD2	-	TRBJ2-1	TGTGCCAGTACTTTTAGCGGGAGCTCCTACAATGAGCAGTTCTTC	CASTFSGSSYNEQFF
TRBV18	15	TRBD1	-	TRBJ1-2	TGTGCCAGCTCACCCCGGGACAGGGCGAACTATGGCTACACCTTC	CASSPRDRANYGYTF
TRBV5-1	15	TRBD1	-	TRBJ1-4	TGCGCCAGCAGCTTGGTGGGACAGGGGACTGAAAAACTGTTTTTT	CASSLVGQGTEKLFF
TRBV5-4	15	-	-	TRBJ1-2	TGTGCCAGCAGCCCGAAGATGGAGGTCCACTATGGCTACACCTTC	CASSPKMEVHYGYTF
TRBV29-1	14	TRBD2	few	TRBJ2-3	TGCAGCGTTGAATTAGCTAGCGGGAGGGATACGCAGTATTTT	CSVELASGRDTQYF
TRBV6-5	14	-	few	TRBJ1-1	TGTGCCAGCAGTTACACGCGGACAGCAACTGAAGCTTTCTTT	CASSYTRTATEAFF
TRBV4-3	13	-	few	TRBJ2-1	TGCGCCAGCAGCCAAGATTATAACAATGAGCAGTTCTTC	CASSQDYNNEQFF
TRBV10-2	15	TRBD2	-	TRBJ2-5	TGCGCCAGCAGTGACAGACGGGGGGTCGGGGAGACCCAGTACTTC	CASSDRRGVGETQYF
TRBV6-5	15	-	-	TRBJ1-1	TGTGCCAGCAGTTACGTACCGGGTCGTGGCACTGAAGCTTTCTTT	CASSYVPGRGTEAFF
TRBV4-2	14	-	few	TRBJ1-2	TGTGCCAGCAGCCAGGGACAAGGGGGTTATGGCTACACCTTC	CASSQGQGGYGYTF
TRBV7-6	15	-	once	TRBJ2-7	TGTACCAGCAGCCCCGAGGCGGGACGGGCGTACGAGCAGTACTTC	CTSSPEAGRAYEQYF
TRBV5-1	14	TRBD1	-	TRBJ1-2	TGCGCCAGCAGCAACAGGGGGCCTGGGAATGGCTACACCTTC	CASSNRGPGNGYTF
TRBV2	14	-	few	TRBJ2-2	TGTGCCAGCAATTGGGCAGGGGACACCGGGGAGCTGTTTTTT	CASNWAGDTGELFF
TRBV7-8	14	-	-	TRBJ1-1	TGTGCCAGCAGCTCCCCCCCGCGGAACACTGAAGCTTTCTTT	CASSSPPRNTEAFF
TRBV28	11	-	-	TRBJ2-7	TGTGCCACCTTACAGGGTTACGAGCAGTACTTC	CATLQGYEQYF
TRBV5-1	19	TRBD1	-	TRBJ2-2	TGCGCCAGCAGCCAAGGGACAGGAAAACCAAACTTAAACACCGGGGAGCTGTTTTTT	CASSQGTGKPNLNTGELFF
TRBV4-2	16	-	-	TRBJ2-1	TGTGCCAGCAGCCAAGAGGGGACTGCGGGAAGAGGTGAGCAGTTCTTC	CASSQEGTAGRGEQFF
TRBV24-1	15	-	-	TRBJ2-3	TGTGCCACCAGTGATCCGACAGGTCCTACAGATACGCAGTATTTT	CATSDPTGPTDTQYF
TRBV11-2	14	-	-	TRBJ2-3	TGTGCCAGCAGCATCGGACTGAGTGGGGATACGCAGTATTTT	CASSIGLSGDTQYF
TRBV7-9	14	TRBD1	-	TRBJ1-1	TGTGCCAGCAGCTTGGCCCCGACAGGGATCGGAGCTTTCTTT	CASSLAPTGIGAFF
TRBV7-2	16	TRBD2	-	TRBJ2-1	TGTGCCAGCAGCTTAGTTATCCAGCGGGGTCTCGATGAGCAGTTCTTC	CASSLVIQRGLDEQFF
TRBV30	14	TRBD2	-	TRBJ2-1	TGTGCCTGGTCCGACGGGAGGGCAAATAATGAGCAGTTCTTC	CAWSDGRANNEQFF
TRBV27	11	-	once	TRBJ2-7	TGTGCCATCAGCCAGAAGTACGAGCAGTACTTC	CAISQKYEQYF